This TCR beta chain was recovered during a study of CDR3 diversity in severe acne. There are 16 residues in the CDR3. The germline V gene has CDR1 LNHDA and CDR2 SQIVND (reference sequence). The V end lost 3 bases, the J end lost 5 bases, and 16 bases lay between the germline ends. TCRdb analysed the PCR reads with MiXCR anew, one entry per CDR3 protein. This sample yields roughly 100,000 distinct CDR3 sequences, of which roughly half are seen a single time; about an eighth belongs to the top ten. The origin of this receptor is a male donor with acne. The chain has TRBV19 and TRBJ1-4; D not certain. Material: blood. The CDR3: CASSMARWQENEKLFF. DNA for the CDR3: TGTGCCAGTAGTATGGCCCGGTGGCAGGAAAATGAAAAACTGTTTTTT.